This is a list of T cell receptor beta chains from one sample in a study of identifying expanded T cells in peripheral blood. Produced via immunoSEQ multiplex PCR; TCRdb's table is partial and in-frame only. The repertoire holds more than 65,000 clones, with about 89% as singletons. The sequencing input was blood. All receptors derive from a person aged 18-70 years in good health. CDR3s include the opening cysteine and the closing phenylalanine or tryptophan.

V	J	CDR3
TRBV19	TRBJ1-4	CASSIWCPQGGGHNEKLFF
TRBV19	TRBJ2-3	CASSPRLSTDTQYF
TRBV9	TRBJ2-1	CASSVVGKEQFF
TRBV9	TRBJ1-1	CASRGEDTEAFF
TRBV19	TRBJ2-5	CASSIRPGNPETQYF
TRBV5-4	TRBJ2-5	CASSGKQGETQYF
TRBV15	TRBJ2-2	CATREGNVGELFF
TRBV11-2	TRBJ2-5	CASSFYVGGSWGETQYF
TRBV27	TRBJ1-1	CASSPYSDRATEAFF
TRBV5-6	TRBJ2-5	CASSIYGEETQYF
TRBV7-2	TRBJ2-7	CASSAGLAPYEQYF
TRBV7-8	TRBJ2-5	CASSPWDQETQYF
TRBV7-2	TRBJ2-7	CASSLDSGSSYEQYF
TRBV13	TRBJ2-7	CASSWSQAGGYHEQYF
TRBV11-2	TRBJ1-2	CASSLARRDRATF
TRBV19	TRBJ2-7	CASSPRANEQYF
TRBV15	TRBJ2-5	CATSRDLRTDQETQYF
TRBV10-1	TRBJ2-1	CASSRTSSGYNEQFF
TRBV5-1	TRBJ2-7	CASSLDLTTNYEQYF
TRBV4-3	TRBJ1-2	CASSQEWIQDYGYTF
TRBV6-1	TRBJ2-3	CASILFGGGTDTQYF
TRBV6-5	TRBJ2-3	CASSYGWGSTDTQYF
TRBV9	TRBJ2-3	CASSARQGYTDTQYF
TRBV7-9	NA	CASSPTGIPYEQYF
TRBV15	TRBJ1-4	CATSRQTPDRGGEKLFF
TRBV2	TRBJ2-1	CASGRGGLYNEQFF
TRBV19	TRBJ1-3	CASSPASSSGNTIYF
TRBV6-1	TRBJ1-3	CASMRDYGNTIYF
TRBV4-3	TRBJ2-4	CASSQEPGVNIQYF
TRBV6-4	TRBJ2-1	CASSVAGGLNEQFF
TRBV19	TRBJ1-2	CAIRDTVYGYTF
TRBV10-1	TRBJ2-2	CASSRAVPGELFF
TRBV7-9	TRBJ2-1	CAGGGLAPGDEQFF
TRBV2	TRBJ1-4	CASRLDRGNEKLFF
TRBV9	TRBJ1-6	CASSVDWGSPLHF
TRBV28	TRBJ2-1	CASSPGLAGVRFF
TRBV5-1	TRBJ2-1	CASSLDNEQFF
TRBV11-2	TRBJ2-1	CASSPSGSSYNEQFF
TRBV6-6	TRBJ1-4	CASMADNEKLFF
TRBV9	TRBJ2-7	CASSVATSSPEQYF
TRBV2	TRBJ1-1	CASSESPRVFF